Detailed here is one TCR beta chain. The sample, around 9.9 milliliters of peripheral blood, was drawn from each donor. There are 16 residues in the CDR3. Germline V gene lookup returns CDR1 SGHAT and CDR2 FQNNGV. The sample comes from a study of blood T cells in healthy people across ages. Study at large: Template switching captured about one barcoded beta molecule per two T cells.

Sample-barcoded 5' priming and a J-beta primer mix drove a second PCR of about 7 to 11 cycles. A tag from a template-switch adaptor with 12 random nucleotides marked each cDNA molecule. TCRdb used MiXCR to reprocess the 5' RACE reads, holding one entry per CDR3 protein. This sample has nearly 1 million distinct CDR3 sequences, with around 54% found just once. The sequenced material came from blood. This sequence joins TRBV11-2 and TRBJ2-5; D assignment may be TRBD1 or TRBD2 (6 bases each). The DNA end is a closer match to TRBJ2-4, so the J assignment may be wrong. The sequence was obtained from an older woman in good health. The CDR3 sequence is CASSLVSGAVGNIQYF. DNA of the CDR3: TGTGCCAGCAGCTTAGTATCGGGGGCCGTAGGAAACATTCAGTACTTC.